The 17 T cell receptor beta chains given below trace back to one sample, sequenced in a study of cytomegalovirus exposure and HLA in healthy donors. Amplification used 60 Vbeta primers and 13 Jbeta primers. The assay was immunoSEQ multiplex PCR, and TCRdb's table has in-frame clones only and misses some. The sample lists about 160,000 clones; roughly three quarters were seen once. Input material: PBMCs. The origin of the receptors is a man between 18 and 35 years old in good health and CMV-seropositive.

The chain carries TRBV5-1 and TRBJ2-2, with TRBD1 as a possible D gene (6 bases). V was clipped by 4 bases and J by 4 bases, with 14 bases between them. The germline V gene has CDR1 SGHRS and CDR2 YFSETQ. The CDR3 loop spans 15 amino acids. This CDR3 is CASSGDRRPTGELFF. CDR3 sequence (DNA): TGCGCCAGCAGCGGCGACAGGAGGCCCACCGGGGAGCTGTTTTTT.

The V call is TRBV5-4, the J call TRBJ1-1; maybe TRBD1 (6 bases). The CDR3 runs to 16 residues. Germline assignment: CDR1 SGHNT and CDR2 YYREEE (reference sequence). V lost 4 bases, J lost 1 base, and 17 bases lay in between. The CDR3 nucleotides read TGTGCCAGCAGCCTACCTAGGGGGGGGGAGAACACTGAAGCTTTCTTT. Translating it yields CASSLPRGGENTEAFF.

The table lists this clone with a count of one. The CDR3 loop reads CASSQRTATNEKLFF. CDR3 bases: TGCGCCAGCAGCCAGAGGACAGCAACTAATGAAAAACTGTTTTTT. The V and J genes are TRBV5-1 and TRBJ1-4; a weak D match, TRBD1 (6 bases). V dropped 4 bases and J dropped 0 bases, with 10 bases sitting between them. Germline assignment: CDR1 SGHRS and CDR2 YFSETQ. There are 15 residues in the CDR3.

This chain uses TRBV7-3 with TRBJ2-1; the match to TRBD1 covers 9 bases. This CDR3 contains 17 residues. Germline assignment: CDR1 SGHTA and CDR2 FQGTGA. Trimming at V came to 6 bases and at J to 3 bases, leaving 12 bases not matched to a gene. In nucleotides, the CDR3 is TGTGCCAGCAGACTTAAAACCGGGACAGGGAACTACAATGAGCAGTTCTTC. It encodes CASRLKTGTGNYNEQFF.

This clone was observed a handful of times. V and J are TRBV9 and TRBJ1-1; 8 positions agree with TRBD1. CDR3 length: 14 residues. Germline CDR1 reads SGDLS; CDR2 reads YYNGEE. V gave up 4 bases and J gave up 4 bases; unmatched junction bases: 6. CDR3 sequence reads: CASSSIDRGTEAFF. CDR3 bases: TGTGCCAGCAGCTCCATCGACAGGGGCACTGAAGCTTTCTTT.

DNA for the CDR3: TGTGCCAGCAGCCGGACTCAGGGGAATCAGCCCCAGCATTTT. Translated: CASSRTQGNQPQHF. The chain uses TRBV6-5 and TRBJ1-5, with a possible D match to TRBD1 (6 bases). V lost 6 bases and J lost 4, with 13 bases in between. Germline V gives CDR1 MNHEY, CDR2 SVGAGI. CDR3 length: 14 amino acids.

This sequence joins TRBV9 and TRBJ2-3, with a tentative D call TRBD2 (6 bases). Germline CDR1 SGDLS, CDR2 YYNGEE. Trimming took off 4 bases at V and 0 bases at J, with 21 bases between the two ends. This CDR3 spans 18 amino acids. The CDR3 DNA reads as TGTGCCAGCAGCCGTACGAGGGTTGGACTATCTAGCACAGATACGCAGTATTTT. It encodes CASSRTRVGLSSTDTQYF.

This clone was found a few times. This sequence joins TRBV6-6 and TRBJ1-3; 7 positions agree with TRBD1. V shed 4 bases and J 4 bases; nucleotides not matched to a gene: 10. The germline CDR1 and CDR2 sequences are MNHNY and SVGAGI (reference sequence). The CDR3 has 16 residues. This CDR3 is CASSLLQGPPGNTIYF. For the CDR3, the DNA is TGTGCCAGCAGTTTGTTACAGGGGCCCCCGGGAAACACCATATATTTT.

The chain employs TRBV5-1 and TRBJ2-3; 8 positions match TRBD2. The CDR3 totals 17 residues. Trimming removed 0 bases from V and 2 bases from J; junction bases left unmatched: 8. The germline V gene encodes CDR1 SGHRS and CDR2 YFSETQ. This CDR3 reads CASSLGLAGSSTDTQYF. The CDR3 DNA reads TGCGCCAGCAGCTTGGGCCTAGCGGGCTCATCCACAGATACGCAGTATTTT. The whole variable domain, filled in from reference TRBV5-1 and TRBJ2-3, reads KAGVTQTPRYLIKTRGQQVTLSCSPISGHRSVSWYQQTPGQGLQFLFEYFSETQRNKGNFPGRFSGRQFSNSRSEMNVSTLELGDSALYLCASSLGLAGSSTDTQYFGPGTRLTVL.

This clone was seen more than once but under ten times. The chain combines TRBV5-5 with TRBJ2-2; tentative D call: TRBD1 (6 bases). This CDR3 comprises 16 residues. V lost 4 bases and J 3 bases, leaving 16 bases between the germline ends. Germline CDR1 and CDR2: SGHKS and YYEKEE (reference sequence). The CDR3 is CASSNRGGGDTGELFF. The DNA of the CDR3 is TGTGCCAGCAGCAACAGAGGGGGTGGGGACACCGGGGAGCTGTTTTTT.

The chain is built from TRBV30 and TRBJ1-5; 9 bases fit TRBD1. The CDR3 runs to 14 residues. V was clipped by 2 bases and J by 7 bases; unmatched bases: 6. Germline V gives CDR1 GTSNPN, CDR2 SVGIG (reference sequence). The chain's CDR3 is CAWSSGTGRQPQHF. For the CDR3, the DNA is TGTGCCTGGAGTTCTGGGACAGGGAGGCAGCCCCAGCATTTT. Based on the CDR3 plus reference TRBV30 and TRBJ1-5, the full variable domain is SQTIHQWPATLVQPVGSPLSLECTVEGTSNPNLYWYRQAAGRGLQLLFYSVGIGQISSEVPQNLSASRPQDRQFILSSKKLLLSDSGFYLCAWSSGTGRQPQHFGDGTRLSIL.

The V gene is TRBV5-1, the J gene TRBJ1-5; TRBD1 matches 8 bases. V lost 0 bases to trimming and J lost 7 bases; unmatched junction nucleotides: 3. The CDR3 loop spans 14 amino acids. CDR1 SGHRS and CDR2 YFSETQ come from the germline V gene. CDR3 DNA sequence: TGCGCCAGCAGCTTGGCAGGGGGCCGGCAGCCCCAGCATTTT. Protein: CASSLAGGRQPQHF.

V gene TRBV6-5 combines with J gene TRBJ1-2, with 9 bases that match TRBD1. CDR3 length: 13 residues. CDR1 MNHEY and CDR2 SVGAGI come from the germline V gene. Trimming cost V 4 bases and J 8 bases; bases outside gene matches: 5. This CDR3 is CASSSGTGRGYTF. In DNA, the CDR3 is TGTGCCAGCAGTTCCGGGACAGGGAGAGGCTACACCTTC.

This clone was detected once. This chain connects TRBV4-2 to TRBJ2-3; 10 bases line up with TRBD2. CDR3 length: 15 amino acids. V lost 5 bases and J lost 2; bases outside the gene matches: 4. CDR1 is LGHNA, CDR2 YNFKEQ, per germline. CDR3: CASSESGGATDTQYF. CDR3 nucleotide sequence: TGTGCCAGCAGCGAGAGCGGGGGGGCCACAGATACGCAGTATTTT.

J is TRBJ2-2 and V is TRBV5-8; D is ambiguous. The V end lost 2 bases, the J end lost 4 bases, and 15 bases lay between the germline ends. In germline, CDR1 is SGHTS, CDR2 YDEGEE. This CDR3 region has 16 residues. The CDR3 region is CASSFDHYPSTGELFF. CDR3 in DNA: TGTGCCAGCAGCTTTGACCACTATCCATCCACCGGGGAGCTGTTTTTT. The full variable domain, with the rest looked up from reference TRBV5-8 and TRBJ2-2, is EAGVTQSPTHLIKTRGQQATLRCSPISGHTSVYWYQQALGLGLQFLLWYDEGEERNRGNFPPRFSGRQFPNYSSELNVNALELEDSALYLCASSFDHYPSTGELFFGEGSRLTVL.

The chain uses TRBV7-9 and TRBJ1-1, with 7 bases fitting TRBD1. The V gene's germline CDR1 is SEHNR and CDR2 FQNEAQ (reference sequence). The CDR3 is made up of 13 amino acids. V lost 6 bases, J lost 3 bases, and 4 bases stayed unmatched. The CDR3 DNA reads TGTGCCAGCAGGACAGGGTCGGACACTGAAGCTTTCTTT. This sequence encodes CASRTGSDTEAFF.

This sequence joins TRBV2 and TRBJ1-5; D perhaps matches TRBD1 (5 bases). The CDR3 contains 16 residues. Trimming stripped 1 base from V and 4 bases from J, with 14 bases between. Per germline, CDR1 SNHLY and CDR2 FYNNEI. CDR3 DNA: TGTGCCAGCAGTGAAGAAGGGGCAGGGCCTAATCAGCCCCAGCATTTT. Translation gives CASSEEGAGPNQPQHF.